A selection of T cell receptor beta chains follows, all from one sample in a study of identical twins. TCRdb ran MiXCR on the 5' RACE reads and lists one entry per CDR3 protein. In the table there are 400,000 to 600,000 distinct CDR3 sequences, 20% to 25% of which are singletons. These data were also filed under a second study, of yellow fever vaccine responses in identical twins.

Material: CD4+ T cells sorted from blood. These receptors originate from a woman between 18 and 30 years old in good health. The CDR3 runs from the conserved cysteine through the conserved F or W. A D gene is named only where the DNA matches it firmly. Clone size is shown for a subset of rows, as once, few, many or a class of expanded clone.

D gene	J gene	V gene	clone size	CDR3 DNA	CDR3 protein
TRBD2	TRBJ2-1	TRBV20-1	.	TGCAGACCCCTAGCGGGGGGCGTTAATGAGCAGTTCTTC	CRPLAGGVNEQFF
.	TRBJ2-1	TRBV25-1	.	TGTGCCAGCAGTGGGGTCGACAATGAGCAGTTCTTC	CASSGVDNEQFF
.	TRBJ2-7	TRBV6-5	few	TGTGCCAGCAGTTCCCCCGGTAGTAGTTCCTACGAGCAGTACTTC	CASSSPGSSSYEQYF
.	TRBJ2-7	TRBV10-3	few	TGTGCCATCAGTGAGTATAGGGACGAGCAGTACTTC	CAISEYRDEQYF
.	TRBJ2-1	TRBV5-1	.	TGCGCCAGCAGCTTAATCCTAAGCTCCTACAATGAGCAGTTCTTC	CASSLILSSYNEQFF
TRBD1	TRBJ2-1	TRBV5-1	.	TGCGCCAGCAGCATGACAGGGACCCACAATGAGCAGTTCTTC	CASSMTGTHNEQFF
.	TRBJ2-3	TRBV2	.	TGTGCCAGCAGTGAAGAAAACAGCCGTAGCACAGATACGCAGTATTTT	CASSEENSRSTDTQYF
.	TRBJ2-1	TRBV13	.	TGTGCCAGCAGCTTATCTCTAGTGCGGGTAGGCGGTGAGCAGTTCTTC	CASSLSLVRVGGEQFF
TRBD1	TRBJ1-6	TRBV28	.	TGTGCCAGCAGTGCCCCACAGGGGCAGAATTCACCCCTCCACTTT	CASSAPQGQNSPLHF
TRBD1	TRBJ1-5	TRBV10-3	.	TGTGCCATCAGTGAGTCTGAAGGGACAGGGGGGCAGCCCCAGCATTTT	CAISESEGTGGQPQHF
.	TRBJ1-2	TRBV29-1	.	TGCAGCGTTGAAAATGCGGGATATGGCTACACCTTC	CSVENAGYGYTF
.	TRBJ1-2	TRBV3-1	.	TGTGCCAGCAGCCAAGTCGCAGCGTCCGGGGGGGTAGGCTACACCTTC	CASSQVAASGGVGYTF
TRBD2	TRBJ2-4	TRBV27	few	TGTGCCAGCTATCCGGCGGGGGGCAAAAACATTCAGTACTTC	CASYPAGGKNIQYF
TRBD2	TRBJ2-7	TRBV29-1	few	TGCAGCGTGGCGGGGGAGCCATCCTACGAGCAGTACTTC	CSVAGEPSYEQYF
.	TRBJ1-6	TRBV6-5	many	TGTGCCAGCAGTTCCGGACAGCTGTCCTATAATTCACCCCTCCACTTT	CASSSGQLSYNSPLHF
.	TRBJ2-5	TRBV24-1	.	TGTGCCACCAGTGATACTGCCGGGTACCAAGAGACCCAGTACTTC	CATSDTAGYQETQYF
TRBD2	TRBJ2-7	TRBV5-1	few	TGCGCCAGCAGCTTACCCGGGACTAGCAACTCCTACGAGCAGTACTTC	CASSLPGTSNSYEQYF
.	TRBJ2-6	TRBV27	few	TGTGCCAGCATGGGGCAGTTCTCTGGGGCCAACGTCCTGACTTTC	CASMGQFSGANVLTF
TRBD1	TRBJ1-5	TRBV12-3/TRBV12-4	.	TGTGCCAGCGTGGCTGGGACAGCGAATCAGCCCCAGCATTTT	CASVAGTANQPQHF
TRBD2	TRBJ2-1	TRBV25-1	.	TGTGCCAGCAGTGGCCAAATGCTTTCTAGCGGGAGGGCCGGTTTCCATGAGCAGTTCTTC	CASSGQMLSSGRAGFHEQFF
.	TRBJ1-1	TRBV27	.	TGTGCCAGCAGTTTATCGCCAGGGGTCGGTGAAGCTTTCTTT	CASSLSPGVGEAFF
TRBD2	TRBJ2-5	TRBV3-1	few	TGTGCCAGCAGCCAGAACCCGGGACTAGCCACGGAGACCCAGTACTTC	CASSQNPGLATETQYF
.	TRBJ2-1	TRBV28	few	TGTGCCAGCAGCCCTTTGGGGGGGGGCAGCAATGAGCAGTTCTTC	CASSPLGGGSNEQFF
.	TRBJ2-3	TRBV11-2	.	TGTGCCACCTCCCCTTTGCGGGGTGGCACAGATACGCAGTATTTT	CATSPLRGGTDTQYF
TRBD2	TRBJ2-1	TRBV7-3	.	TGTGCCAGCAGCCCCCTAGCGGGAGGTAGTAATGAGCAGTTCTTC	CASSPLAGGSNEQFF
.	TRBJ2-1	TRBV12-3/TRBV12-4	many	TGTGCCAGCAGTTTGGAGGGTTTACCGCCGGATGAGCAGTTCTTC	CASSLEGLPPDEQFF
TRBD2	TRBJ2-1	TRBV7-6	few	TGTGCCAGCAGCTTAGAACGTGGACTAGCGGAAGATTCGTTCTTC	CASSLERGLAEDSFF
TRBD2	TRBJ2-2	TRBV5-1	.	TGCGCCAGCAGCTTGGGAGGCGGGACTACAACGAACACCGGGGAGCTGTTTTTT	CASSLGGGTTTNTGELFF
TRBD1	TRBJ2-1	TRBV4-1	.	TGCGCCAGCAGCCAAGTATTCGGACAGGGGTCCTACAATGAGCAGTTCTTC	CASSQVFGQGSYNEQFF
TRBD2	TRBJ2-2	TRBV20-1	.	TGCAGTGCAACTAGCGGGAGCAACACCGGGGAGCTGTTTTTT	CSATSGSNTGELFF
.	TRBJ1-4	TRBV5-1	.	TGCGCCAGCAGTCGGACGTCGACACGAGGAACAACTAATGAAAAACTGTTTTTT	CASSRTSTRGTTNEKLFF
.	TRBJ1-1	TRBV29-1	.	TGCAGCGTTTCCGAGGACAGGAACACTGAAGCTTTCTTT	CSVSEDRNTEAFF
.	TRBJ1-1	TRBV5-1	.	TGCGCCAGCAGCGGAACAGGGATGAACACTGAAGCTTTCTTT	CASSGTGMNTEAFF
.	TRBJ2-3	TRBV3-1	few	TGTGCCAGCAGCCAAGACAGGGTAACTGCAGATACGCAGTATTTT	CASSQDRVTADTQYF
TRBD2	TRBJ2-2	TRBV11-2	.	TGTGCCAGCAGCCCAGAGGGCGGGAGCACCGGGGAGCTGTTTTTT	CASSPEGGSTGELFF
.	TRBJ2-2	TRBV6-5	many	TGTGCCAGCAGTTACTCTACCGGGGAGCTGTTTTTT	CASSYSTGELFF
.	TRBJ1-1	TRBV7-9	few	TGTGCCAGCACCGTACTATGGGGAGGCGCCACTGAAGCTTTCTTT	CASTVLWGGATEAFF